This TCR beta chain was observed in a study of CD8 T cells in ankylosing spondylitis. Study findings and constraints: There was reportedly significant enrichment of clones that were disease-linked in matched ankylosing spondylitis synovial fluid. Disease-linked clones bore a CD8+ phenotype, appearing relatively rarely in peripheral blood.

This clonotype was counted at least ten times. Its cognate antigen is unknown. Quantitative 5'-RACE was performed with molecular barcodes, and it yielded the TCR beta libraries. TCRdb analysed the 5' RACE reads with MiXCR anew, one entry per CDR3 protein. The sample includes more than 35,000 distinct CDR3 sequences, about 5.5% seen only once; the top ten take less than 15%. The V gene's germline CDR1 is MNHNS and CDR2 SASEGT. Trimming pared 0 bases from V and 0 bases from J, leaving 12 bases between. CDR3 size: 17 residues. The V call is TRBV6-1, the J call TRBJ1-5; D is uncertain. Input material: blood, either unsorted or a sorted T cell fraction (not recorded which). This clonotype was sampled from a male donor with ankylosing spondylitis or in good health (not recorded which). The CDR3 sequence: CASSEAPGGYSNQPQHF. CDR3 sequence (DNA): TGTGCCAGCAGTGAAGCGCCAGGCGGATATAGCAATCAGCCCCAGCATTTT.